This TCR beta chain was observed in a study of T-cell memory formation after mild COVID-19. Across the study: Each donor largely had its own TCR clusters. Study-wide results and limits: The authors left the SARS-CoV-2 specificity of second-wave clones peaking on day 37 unconfirmed. Contracting clones, day 15 to 85, had balanced CD4/CD8, and later expanders favored CD4+. Several responding clones turned up in pre-infection memory, indicating that cross-reactive memory may have taken part.

Worth noting for this clonotype: Its specificity is unknown.

One entry per CDR3 protein, called by TCRdb with MiXCR from the 5' RACE reads. The sample yields approximately 250,000 distinct CDR3 sequences, 16% seen once. The CDR3 has 14 amino acids. The ends were cut back, 3 bases at V and 2 bases at J, with 11 bases in the middle. Germline CDR1 is SEHNR and CDR2 is FQNEAQ (reference sequence). The chain combines TRBV7-9 with TRBJ2-7; either TRBD1 or TRBD2 may fit D (5 bases each). The receptor was derived from a man aged 18 to 30 who had mild COVID-19 (a few samples of this study predate the infection). Cell type and time point are not known. Material for sequencing was PBMCs or a T cell subset sorted from them (not recorded which). The CDR3 sequence: CASSLGVGPYEQYF. The CDR3 DNA sequence: TGTGCCAGCAGCTTGGGGGTGGGCCCCTACGAGCAGTACTTC.